This T cell receptor beta chain was documented in a study of blood T cell repertoires in COVID-19. Study-level background: Specimens from acute and convalescent COVID-19 originated in the United States, Italy and Spain.

Germline lookup yields CDR1 SGHRS and CDR2 YFSETQ. This CDR3 is built from 16 residues. Trimming at V came to 0 bases and at J to 4 bases, leaving 6 bases not matched to a gene. Authors' methods: The assay estimated nucleated cells by amplifying reference gene primers. TCRdb keeps only in-frame clones here, not all; method: immunoSEQ multiplex PCR. Clone size and V and J calls were adopted from that table, with D and trimming inferred from the DNA. The table lists 200,000 to 250,000 clones, about four fifths of them singletons. Sequencing used PBMCs or T cells enriched from blood (not recorded which). The chain is built from TRBV5-1 and TRBJ2-2; 7 bases align to TRBD1. The clonotype originates from a woman aged 55-69 years who had recovered from COVID-19. Here the CDR3 DNA reads TGCGCCAGCAGCTTGGGGTACTCAGGGGGCACCGGGGAGCTGTTTTTT. Translated, it gives CASSLGYSGGTGELFF.